This T cell receptor beta chain stems from a study of Ad26.COV2.S vaccination and SARS-CoV-2 variants. On the study more broadly: The authors gave Ad26.COV2.S intramuscularly, either once or twice 56 days apart. Study-wide results and limits: While placebo recipients had lower spike-specific TCR breadth, vaccine recipients had more. Substantial breadth in spike-specific CD8+ and CD4+ T cell responses was reportedly seen after vaccination.

Treatment in this sample: some 19 received Ad26.COV2.S at low or high dose, single or two shots; roughly five received placebo; per-sample allocation not given. Collection of samples fell on day 63 after the first vaccine or placebo injection. Sequencing was performed with immunoSEQ multiplex PCR; in TCRdb, only in-frame clones are kept and a portion is missing. This sample yields some 450,000 clones, of which 90% are seen a single time; around 4.5% belongs to the top ten. The J segment lost 3 bases and the V segment lost 4 bases, leaving 4 bases of the junction unmatched. The CDR3 runs 15 residues. CDR1 is SEHNR and CDR2 is FQNEAQ in the germline V gene (reference sequence). Concerning this clone itself: The antigen remains unidentified.

The sample here was peripheral blood, taken in a trial of Ad26.COV2.S vaccine versus placebo. The receptor's source is a person aged 18-60 years who received the Ad26.COV2.S COVID-19 vaccine or a placebo. The chain links TRBV7-9 to TRBJ2-7; TRBD2 matches at 12 bases. The CDR3 here is CASSSSGRDDYEQYF. DNA of the CDR3: TGTGCCAGCAGCTCTAGCGGGAGGGACGACTACGAGCAGTACTTC.